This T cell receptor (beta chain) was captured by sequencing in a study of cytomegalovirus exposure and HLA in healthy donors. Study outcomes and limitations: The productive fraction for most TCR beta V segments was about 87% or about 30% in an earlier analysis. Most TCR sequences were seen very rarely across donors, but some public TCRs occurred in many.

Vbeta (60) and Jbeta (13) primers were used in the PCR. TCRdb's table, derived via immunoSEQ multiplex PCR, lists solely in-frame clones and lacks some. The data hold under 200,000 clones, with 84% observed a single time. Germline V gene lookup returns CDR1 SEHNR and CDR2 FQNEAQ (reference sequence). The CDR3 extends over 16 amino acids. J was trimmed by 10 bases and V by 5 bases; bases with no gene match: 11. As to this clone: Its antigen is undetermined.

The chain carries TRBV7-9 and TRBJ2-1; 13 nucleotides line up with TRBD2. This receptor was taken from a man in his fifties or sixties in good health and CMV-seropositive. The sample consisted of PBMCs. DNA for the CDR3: TGTGCCAGCAGCGCCCCCGGACTAGCGGGAGTAAAAGAGCAGTTCTTC. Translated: CASSAPGLAGVKEQFF.